The 13 T cell receptor beta chains in this list originate from one sample, sequenced in a study of blood T cell repertoires in COVID-19. The data were produced by immunoSEQ multiplex PCR, yet TCRdb's version contains in-frame clones alone and is incomplete. The table includes a few hundred thousand clones, roughly four fifths detected once. Sequences were obtained from PBMCs or T cells enriched from blood (not recorded which). The source is a man aged 35-49 years who had recovered from COVID-19.

This rearrangement joins TRBV28 to TRBJ1-1; 8 nucleotides line up with TRBD1. Germline V gives CDR1 MDHEN, CDR2 SYDVKM. This CDR3 spans 15 amino acids. V dropped 4 bases and J dropped 1; count of bases not matched to a gene: 5. CDR3 loop: CASSSGDRSNTEAFF. The CDR3 bases are TGTGCCAGCAGTTCAGGGGACAGGTCGAACACTGAAGCTTTCTTT.

The chain recombines TRBV2 with TRBJ1-6, with TRBD1 identical over 7 bases. This CDR3 has 12 amino acids. Germline lookup yields CDR1 SNHLY and CDR2 FYNNEI. V gave up 6 bases and J gave up 14 bases; unmatched junction bases: 7. The CDR3 reads CASREQGSALHF. The CDR3 DNA sequence: TGTGCCAGCAGGGAACAGGGGAGCGCCCTCCACTTT.

The chain couples TRBV7-9 to TRBJ2-1; D is possibly TRBD2 (6 bases). The CDR3 has 15 amino acids. V was trimmed by 5 bases and J by 7 bases, leaving 18 bases between them. In germline, CDR1 is SEHNR, CDR2 FQNEAQ (reference sequence). The CDR3: CASSPPGWGVNEQFF. CDR3 sequence (DNA): TGTGCCAGCAGCCCCCCGGGGTGGGGGGTGAATGAGCAGTTCTTC.

This chain links TRBV6-5 with TRBJ1-4; 8 bases are a match to TRBD1. Germline trimming cut 2 bases from V and 7 bases from J; bases unmatched to any gene: 9. Germline V lookup: CDR1 MNHEY, CDR2 SVGAGI. This CDR3 spans 16 amino acids. CDR3 in amino acids: CASSYGQGAPGEKLFF. CDR3 sequence (DNA): TGTGCCAGCAGTTACGGGCAGGGGGCGCCTGGTGAAAAACTGTTTTTT.

V and J are TRBV5-1 and TRBJ1-1, with TRBD1 matching over 8 bases. J was trimmed by 5 bases and V by 3 bases; bases with no gene match: 3. The CDR3 consists of 13 residues. Germline values: CDR1 SGHRS, CDR2 YFSETQ. The CDR3 bases are TGCGCCAGCAGCTCCAGGGGGCGAACTGAAGCTTTCTTT. This translates into CASSSRGRTEAFF.

The chain couples TRBV7-8 to TRBJ2-7, with TRBD1 identical over 7 bases. The germline V gene encodes CDR1 SGHVS and CDR2 FQNEAQ. The J segment lost 1 base and the V segment lost 6 bases, leaving 12 bases of the junction unmatched. This CDR3 region has 16 residues. CDR3 residues: CASSSYNRGGSYEQYF. The DNA of the CDR3 is TGTGCCAGCAGTTCATACAACAGGGGTGGATCCTACGAGCAGTACTTC.

V gene TRBV18 combines with J gene TRBJ2-1, with 10 bases that match TRBD1. Germline trimming cut 6 bases from V and 2 bases from J; bases unmatched to any gene: 16. This CDR3 contains 19 residues. CDR1 is KGHSH and CDR2 is LQKENI in the germline V gene. In DNA, the CDR3 is TGTGCCAGCTCTCCTCCGGGACAGGGGCCGGATCGGGCCTACAATGAGCAGTTCTTC. It specifies CASSPPGQGPDRAYNEQFF.

This clone was counted a single time. This chain links TRBV5-6 with TRBJ1-1; TRBD1 aligns across 7 bases. CDR1 is SGHDT and CDR2 is YYEEEE in the germline V gene. V gave up 3 bases and J gave up 2 bases; unmatched junction bases: 4. CDR3 size: 14 residues. This CDR3 reads CASSWGQTNTEAFF. CDR3 bases: TGTGCCAGCAGCTGGGGACAGACCAACACTGAAGCTTTCTTT. Combining the CDR3 with reference TRBV5-6 and TRBJ1-1 gives the whole variable domain DAGVTQSPTHLIKTRGQQVTLRCSPKSGHDTVSWYQQALGQGPQFIFQYYEEEERQRGNFPDRFSGHQFPNYSSELNVNALLLGDSALYLCASSWGQTNTEAFFGQGTRLTVV.

The rearrangement links TRBV12-5 to TRBJ2-3, with D possibly TRBD2 on 6 matching bases. This CDR3 region has 14 residues. The V gene lost 5 bases and the J gene lost 0 bases, with 9 bases spanning the gap. The germline CDR1 and CDR2 sequences are LGHNT and FRNRAP. In DNA, the CDR3 is TGTGCTAGTGGTATTAGCGGAAGCACAGATACGCAGTATTTT. Translated, it gives CASGISGSTDTQYF.

This chain uses TRBV6-5 with TRBJ1-3; the match to TRBD1 covers 7 bases. Unmatched junction bases numbered 3, after V lost 2 bases and J lost 2 bases. CDR3 size: 15 residues. Germline values: CDR1 MNHEY, CDR2 SVGAGI. Here the CDR3 reads CASSYQGGPGNTIYF. CDR3 DNA: TGTGCCAGCAGTTACCAGGGGGGCCCTGGAAACACCATATATTTT.

V and J are TRBV19 and TRBJ1-2; no definite D call. This CDR3 is built from 15 residues. In germline, CDR1 is LNHDA, CDR2 SQIVND (reference sequence). Trimming removed 3 bases at V and 2 bases at J, with 13 bases between. The CDR3 DNA sequence: TGTGCCAGTAGTATTCTGGGCACCATAAACTATGGCTACACCTTC. Residues: CASSILGTINYGYTF.

This clone was detected a few times. The chain carries TRBV24-1 and TRBJ2-3, with 8 bases that match TRBD2. Trimming removed 3 bases from V and 8 bases from J; junction bases left unmatched: 6. Per germline, CDR1 KGHDR and CDR2 SFDVKD. CDR3 length: 14 residues. The CDR3 is CATSDTGTSATQYF. Written as DNA, the CDR3 is TGTGCCACCAGTGATACCGGGACTAGTGCTACGCAGTATTTT.

The gene calls are TRBV7-9 and TRBJ1-2; unclear D gene. V lost 6 bases, J lost 8 bases, and 13 bases lay in between. Germline loops: CDR1 SEHNR, CDR2 FQNEAQ (reference sequence). The CDR3 consists of 12 residues. The CDR3 here is CASSTGSGGYTF. Written as DNA, the CDR3 is TGTGCCAGCAGTACCGGGAGTGGCGGCTACACCTTC.